Below are 27 T cell receptor beta chains sequenced from a single sample in a study of blood T cell repertoires in COVID-19. TCRdb keeps only in-frame clones here, not all; method: immunoSEQ multiplex PCR. The sample lists some 150,000 clones; roughly 89% were seen once. The sample taken for sequencing was PBMCs or T cells enriched from blood (not recorded which). The receptors here all came from a woman in her forties or fifties who had been exposed to COVID-19.

The chain is built from TRBV23-1 and TRBJ2-7; 10 nucleotides agree with TRBD2. TRBV23-1 is recorded as an ORF, its role being uncertain. V lost 8 bases, J lost 6 bases, and 19 bases stayed unmatched. This CDR3 is 17 amino acids long. The CDR3 region is CASFIGLAEGARCEQYF. The CDR3 nucleotides read TGCGCCAGCTTTATCGGACTAGCGGAGGGGGCCAGGTGCGAGCAGTACTTC.

The genes are TRBV10-3 and TRBJ2-2, with 10 bases identical to TRBD2. This CDR3 region has 16 residues. The V and J ends lost 11 bases and 2 bases, in that order; junction bases with no gene match: 11. Germline-derived CDR1 and CDR2 are ENHRY and SYGVKD. CDR3 residues: CASGPTSGDNTGELFF. CDR3 nucleotides: TGTGCCTCCGGACCCACTAGCGGGGATAACACCGGGGAGCTGTTTTTT.

This clone is a singleton in its sample. V is TRBV18 and J is TRBJ1-3; no reliable D call. The CDR3 consists of 16 residues. The germline gives CDR1 KGHSH, CDR2 LQKENI. V was pared by 0 bases and J by 0 bases, with 9 bases between. The CDR3 here is CASSPPGWSSGNTIYF. The DNA of the CDR3 is TGTGCCAGCTCACCACCGGGTTGGAGCTCTGGAAACACCATATATTTT.

The rearrangement links TRBV19 to TRBJ2-1; 8 positions agree with TRBD1. The junction had 15 bases not matched to a gene; V was cut back by 5 bases and J by 3 bases. Germline CDR1 reads LNHDA; CDR2 reads SQIVND (reference sequence). The CDR3 covers 18 residues. CDR3 sequence: CASSPGRQGTGGYNEQFF. For the CDR3, the DNA is TGTGCCAGTAGTCCCGGGAGACAGGGGACAGGAGGCTACAATGAGCAGTTCTTC. The variable domain in full, with the rest retrieved from reference TRBV19 and TRBJ2-1, is DGGITQSPKYLFRKEGQNVTLSCEQNLNHDAMYWYRQDPGQGLRLIYYSQIVNDFQKGDIAEGYSVSREKKESFPLTVTSAQKNPTAFYLCASSPGRQGTGGYNEQFFGPGTRLTVL.

The rearrangement joins TRBV30 to TRBJ1-6, with D maybe TRBD1 (5 bases). CDR3 length equals 13 residues. Germline CDR1 reads GTSNPN; CDR2 reads SVGIG (reference sequence). V lost 8 bases, J lost 7 bases, and 15 bases lay in between. The CDR3 spells CAGEGVDNSPLHF. The CDR3 DNA is TGTGCCGGGGAAGGGGTGGACAATTCACCCCTCCACTTT. The full variable domain, in which reference TRBV30 and TRBJ1-6 provide the parts outside the CDR3, is SQTIHQWPATLVQPVGSPLSLECTVEGTSNPNLYWYRQAAGRGLQLLFYSVGIGQISSEVPQNLSASRPQDRQFILSSKKLLLSDSGFYLCAGEGVDNSPLHFGNGTRLTVT.

The chain is built from TRBV7-8 and TRBJ2-1; 9 bases are a match to TRBD2. The germline V gene has CDR1 SGHVS and CDR2 FQNEAQ. V shed 3 bases, J shed 6 bases, and the junction held 9 bases outside the gene matches. The CDR3 extends over 16 amino acids. CDR3 sequence (DNA): TGTGCCAGCAGCTTTCGGGCGGGAGGGCCAAGCAATGAGCAGTTCTTC. Residues: CASSFRAGGPSNEQFF.

This clone was counted between two and nine times. J is TRBJ2-7 and V is TRBV3-1 (or the pseudogene TRBV3-2); weak D call: TRBD1 (5 bases). Per germline, CDR1 LGHDT and CDR2 YNNKEL (reference sequence). Trimming left V 2 bases short and J 1 base short, with 9 bases between. The CDR3 is made up of 14 amino acids. CDR3 amino acids: CASSQRDRSYEQYF. Written as DNA, the CDR3 is TGTGCCAGCAGCCAAAGAGACAGATCCTACGAGCAGTACTTC.

The chain recombines TRBV27 with TRBJ1-6; D might be TRBD1 (5 bases). The CDR3 sequence is 14 residues long. With 3 bases removed from V and 13 bases from J, the gap between germline ends came to 16 bases. Germline CDR1 and CDR2: MNHEY and SMNVEV (reference sequence). The CDR3: CASSLGDRTSPLHF. CDR3 nucleotide sequence: TGTGCCAGCAGTTTGGGTGACAGAACCTCGCCCCTCCACTTT.

The chain recombines TRBV4-3 with TRBJ2-1, with D perhaps TRBD2 (6 bases). Deletions cut 0 bases from V and 2 bases from J, with 11 bases between. CDR1 and CDR2 (germline): LGHNA, YSLEER. This CDR3 contains 16 residues. CDR3 nucleotide sequence: TGCGCCAGCAGCCAAGAACCGGGAGCCCCCTACAATGAGCAGTTCTTC. It is translated as CASSQEPGAPYNEQFF.

Only a few counts were recorded for this clone. The genes are TRBV5-6 and TRBJ1-2; D not resolved. The CDR3 is 12 residues long. Per the germline V gene, CDR1 is SGHDT and CDR2 is YYEEEE. Trimming took off 0 bases at V and 4 bases at J, with 4 bases between the two ends. The CDR3 loop is CASSLASYGYTF. The CDR3 nucleotides read TGTGCCAGCAGCTTGGCCAGCTATGGCTACACCTTC.

The rearrangement joins TRBV19 to TRBJ1-6, with D possibly matching TRBD1 (5 bases). In germline, CDR1 is LNHDA, CDR2 SQIVND (reference sequence). V shed 5 bases and J shed 9 bases, with 23 bases lying between them. This CDR3 is built from 17 residues. CDR3 amino acids: CASSLPQGPSYPSPLHF. The CDR3 region has the DNA TGTGCCAGTAGTCTCCCGCAGGGCCCATCTTACCCTTCACCCCTCCACTTT.

DNA for the CDR3: TGCGCCAGCAGTGAGTCCCCAACAGGGGCCACCGGGGAGCTGTTTTTT. Its translation is CASSESPTGATGELFF. The rearrangement uses TRBV10-1 and TRBJ2-2; the match to TRBD1 covers 7 bases. The CDR3 spans 16 residues. Germline CDR1 WNHNN, CDR2 SYGVQD (reference sequence). The ends lost 0 bases at V and 4 bases at J; junction bases unmatched: 5.

This chain links TRBV27 with TRBJ1-1, with D possibly being TRBD1 (6 bases). In germline, CDR1 is MNHEY, CDR2 SMNVEV (reference sequence). The CDR3 is 12 amino acids. Trimming took off 8 bases at V and 6 bases at J, with 13 bases between the two ends. For the CDR3, the DNA is TGTGCCAGCTCACCTAGGGGGTCTGAAGCTTTCTTT. Encoded protein: CASSPRGSEAFF.

The chain employs TRBV6-4 and TRBJ1-2; 7 nucleotides match TRBD1. Germline V gene lookup returns CDR1 MRHNA and CDR2 SNTAGT. J was trimmed by 4 bases and V by 6 bases; bases with no gene match: 2. The CDR3 is 12 residues long. The CDR3 nucleotides read TGTGCCAGCAGCCGACAGGGCTATGGCTACACCTTC. Translated: CASSRQGYGYTF.

V usage is TRBV19 and J usage is TRBJ2-5, with 7 positions matching TRBD2. The V and J ends lost 3 bases and 0 bases, in that order; junction bases with no gene match: 7. Germline CDR1 LNHDA, CDR2 SQIVND (reference sequence). This CDR3 has 16 residues. The CDR3 loop is CASSMLAGADQETQYF. In nucleotides, the CDR3 is TGTGCCAGTAGTATGTTGGCGGGAGCCGACCAAGAGACCCAGTACTTC.

This rearrangement joins TRBV30 to TRBJ2-7; a weak D match, TRBD1 (5 bases). There are 12 residues in the CDR3. Trimming took off 4 bases at V and 4 bases at J, with 11 bases between the two ends. CDR1 GTSNPN and CDR2 SVGIG come from the germline V gene (reference sequence). The CDR3 spells CAWNRREYEQYF. CDR3 DNA sequence: TGTGCCTGGAACCGCAGGGAATACGAGCAGTACTTC.

V is TRBV6-6 and J is TRBJ1-3; no reliable D call. The CDR3 has 15 residues. Germline V gives CDR1 MNHNY, CDR2 SVGAGI (reference sequence). V was trimmed by 6 bases and J by 0 bases, leaving 12 bases between them. CDR3 sequence: CASSPTGNSGNTIYF. The CDR3 DNA reads TGTGCCAGCAGCCCGACCGGGAACTCTGGAAACACCATATATTTT.

The V call is TRBV10-3, the J call TRBJ2-7; 7 bases map to TRBD1. Trimming cost V 8 bases and J 2 bases; bases outside gene matches: 3. CDR3 length: 12 residues. The germline gives CDR1 ENHRY, CDR2 SYGVKD. CDR3 sequence reads: CAIADRPYEQYF. The CDR3 DNA is TGTGCCATCGCGGACAGGCCCTACGAGCAGTACTTC.

This clone was recorded many times. The V gene is TRBV18, the J gene TRBJ2-2; D remains ambiguous. Trimming cost V 2 bases and J 7 bases, with 5 bases left between them. Germline assignment: CDR1 KGHSH and CDR2 LQKENI. The CDR3 contains 12 residues. The CDR3 coding sequence is TGTGCCAGCTCACCAGAGAGCGGGGAGCTGTTTTTT. It translates to CASSPESGELFF.

The chain combines TRBV6-5 with TRBJ1-1; D not resolved. Trimming shortened V by 0 bases and J by 6 bases, and 8 bases separated the two germline ends. Looked up from germline, CDR1 is MNHEY and CDR2 is SVGAGI. The CDR3 spans 13 residues. In nucleotides, the CDR3 is TGTGCCAGCAGTTACTCCGCCCAGTCTGAAGCTTTCTTT. This sequence encodes CASSYSAQSEAFF.

The chain carries TRBV7-8 and TRBJ1-1, with 10 bases identical to TRBD1. Trimming took 3 bases from V and 3 from J; bases not matched to a gene: 4. Germline V gene sequence: CDR1 SGHVS, CDR2 FQNEAQ. This CDR3 has 15 residues. CDR3 residues: CASSFWDRGDTEAFF. The CDR3 coding sequence is TGTGCCAGCAGCTTCTGGGACAGGGGTGACACTGAAGCTTTCTTT.

This clone occurred once. The chain joins TRBV12-3 or TRBV12-4 to TRBJ2-5, with unresolved D. Between the trimmed V and J ends, which lost 4 bases and 5 bases, there was a span of 5 bases. The CDR3 has 11 residues. CDR3 nucleotide sequence: TGTGCCAGCAGTTATCGGGAGACCCAGTACTTC. Its translation is CASSYRETQYF.

The chain joins TRBV7-2 to TRBJ1-1, with TRBD1 identical over 8 bases. This CDR3 contains 16 residues. Losses at the gene ends were 1 base for V and 3 bases for J; bases not matched to a gene: 7. The germline CDR1 and CDR2 sequences are SGHTA and FQGNSA. The CDR3 region has the DNA TGTGCCAGCAGCTTAGGACAGGGGCCTTCTTACACTGAAGCTTTCTTT. It is translated as CASSLGQGPSYTEAFF.

The chain combines TRBV10-3 with TRBJ2-1, with 8 bases that match TRBD2. Germline CDR1 is ENHRY and CDR2 is SYGVKD. The CDR3 totals 19 residues. J gave up 7 bases and V 4 bases, and 21 bases lay outside the gene matches. The CDR3 DNA reads TGTGCCATCAGTGGTACAGCGGGGGCCCCCGAACGGTCGGTTAATGAGCAGTTCTTC. This gives the protein CAISGTAGAPERSVNEQFF.

Written as DNA, the CDR3 is TGTGCCAGCTCACCAATTATAAGCGACAGGGGGGACGAAAAACTGTTTTTT. Amino acids: CASSPIISDRGDEKLFF. The chain links TRBV18 to TRBJ1-4; TRBD1 agrees at 9 bases. The junction had 12 bases not matched to a gene; V was cut back by 2 bases and J by 8 bases. CDR1 and CDR2 from the germline V gene are KGHSH and LQKENI. The CDR3 is made up of 17 amino acids.

The rearrangement joins TRBV5-1 to TRBJ1-2, with D unresolved. The CDR3 is 12 amino acids. V lost 3 bases, J lost 8 bases, and 11 bases lay in between. CDR1 is SGHRS, CDR2 YFSETQ, per germline. The CDR3 here is CASSSPAGGYTF. DNA of the CDR3: TGCGCCAGCAGCTCCCCGGCGGGGGGCTACACCTTC.

The V and J genes are TRBV27 and TRBJ2-7; TRBD2 agrees at 8 bases. The CDR3 is 15 amino acids. The V gene end was trimmed by 6 bases and the J gene end by 3 bases; junction bases not matched to a gene: 10. Germline V gene lookup returns CDR1 MNHEY and CDR2 SMNVEV (reference sequence). This CDR3 is CASRPAAGVYYEQYF. The CDR3 DNA follows: TGTGCCAGCAGGCCCGCAGCGGGAGTATACTACGAGCAGTACTTC.